This T cell receptor beta chain was captured by sequencing in a study of identical twins. Study-wide findings and caveats: Memory repertoires showed no such pattern, whereas abundant cord blood beta clonotypes carried fewer insertions.

Trimming cost V 5 bases and J 6 bases; bases outside gene matches: 6. The germline V gene encodes CDR1 SGHDN and CDR2 FVKESK. This CDR3 spans 14 amino acids. This clonotype was counted many times. As yet, its antigen is unknown. A universal primer site came from template switching; cDNA carried unique molecular identifiers. MiXCR was run by TCRdb on the 5' RACE reads, yielding one entry per CDR3 protein. Here the sample spans 510,000 or so distinct CDR3 sequences, 12% to 15% being singletons. The sample was also reused in another study, on yellow fever vaccine responses in identical twins. That study adds: Twins' T cell vaccine responses reportedly looked partly convergent, partly personalized.

The sequenced sample was CD4+ T cells sorted from blood. The V gene is TRBV14, the J gene TRBJ1-4; 7 positions match TRBD1. The receptor was derived from a woman aged 18-29 years in good health. This chain's CDR3 is CASSSRDRDEKLFF. CDR3 coding DNA: TGTGCCAGCAGCAGCCGAGACAGGGATGAAAAACTGTTTTTT. The entire variable domain, with the rest obtained from reference TRBV14 and TRBJ1-4, is as follows: EAGVTQFPSHSVIEKGQTVTLRCDPISGHDNLYWYRRVMGKEIKFLLHFVKESKQDESGMPNNRFLAERTGGTYSTLKVQPAELEDSGVYFCASSSRDRDEKLFFGSGTQLSVL.